The 18 T cell receptor beta chains below all came from one sample that was sequenced in a study of blood T cell repertoires in COVID-19. Only in-frame clones appear in the TCRdb table, and some are missing; sequencing was by immunoSEQ multiplex PCR. In the table there are tens of thousands of clones, 85% of which are singletons. The sample taken for sequencing was peripheral blood. These receptors came from a man over 45 with acute or convalescent COVID-19.

J is TRBJ1-1 and V is TRBV6-6; D is possibly TRBD1 (5 bases). V lost 5 bases and J lost 2, with 9 bases in between. The germline CDR1 and CDR2 sequences are MNHNY and SVGAGI (reference sequence). This CDR3 comprises 13 residues. In DNA form, the CDR3 reads TGTGCCAGCAGTATACAGGATAACACTGAAGCTTTCTTT. It yields the protein CASSIQDNTEAFF.

V and J are TRBV5-1 and TRBJ2-7; TRBD2 matches at 11 bases. The CDR3 consists of 18 residues. Trimming cost V 0 bases and J 0 bases; bases outside gene matches: 8. Germline V gene sequence: CDR1 SGHRS, CDR2 YFSETQ. The CDR3 nucleotides read TGCGCCAGCAGCTTGGAGGATAGCGGGGGGGTTAGCTCCTACGAGCAGTACTTC. Translation: CASSLEDSGGVSSYEQYF.

The chain carries TRBV7-9 and TRBJ2-7; 14 positions agree with TRBD2. This CDR3 is built from 15 residues. Trimming removed 5 bases from V and 5 bases from J; junction bases left unmatched: 5. Looked up from germline, CDR1 is SEHNR and CDR2 is FQNEAQ (reference sequence). The CDR3 reads CASSAGTSGSHEQYF. The CDR3 DNA follows: TGTGCCAGCAGCGCCGGGACTAGCGGGAGTCACGAGCAGTACTTC.

DNA of the CDR3: TGTGCCAGTACCCCAACGGGGGACAGTAATGAAAAACTGTTTTTT. This encodes CASTPTGDSNEKLFF. The chain carries TRBV19 and TRBJ1-4; TRBD1 matches 7 bases. The CDR3 sequence is 15 residues long. Per germline, CDR1 LNHDA and CDR2 SQIVND (reference sequence). The J segment lost 4 bases and the V segment lost 7 bases, leaving 9 bases of the junction unmatched. Full variable domain (missing parts from reference TRBV19 and TRBJ1-4): DGGITQSPKYLFRKEGQNVTLSCEQNLNHDAMYWYRQDPGQGLRLIYYSQIVNDFQKGDIAEGYSVSREKKESFPLTVTSAQKNPTAFYLCASTPTGDSNEKLFFGSGTQLSVL.

The chain joins TRBV28 to TRBJ1-1; D is undetermined. Per the germline V gene, CDR1 is MDHEN and CDR2 is SYDVKM. This CDR3 region has 15 residues. V lost 7 bases, J lost 5 bases, and 20 bases lay in between. The DNA of the CDR3 is TGTGCCAGCACCACCATCGGGCGGGGAGGGACTGAAGCTTTCTTT. This encodes CASTTIGRGGTEAFF.

This clone was seen a few times. This chain links TRBV7-9 with TRBJ1-4; no firm D call. The CDR3 is made up of 15 amino acids. Germline-derived CDR1 and CDR2 are SEHNR and FQNEAQ (reference sequence). V shed 1 base and J shed 2 bases, with 8 bases lying between them. The CDR3 loop reads CASSLGAATNEKLFF. The CDR3 DNA reads TGTGCCAGCAGCTTAGGGGCAGCCACTAATGAAAAACTGTTTTTT.

V usage is TRBV11-2 and J usage is TRBJ2-2; D gene ambiguous. There are 14 residues in the CDR3. V was clipped by 0 bases and J by 6 bases, with 8 bases between them. Germline loops: CDR1 SGHAT, CDR2 FQNNGV. CDR3 amino acids: CASSLDHGAGELFF. The CDR3 DNA follows: TGTGCCAGCAGCTTAGATCATGGAGCCGGGGAGCTGTTTTTT.

Comments on this clone: Germline is not matched at one junction end, which may reflect a read error. The chain links TRBV3-1 (or the pseudogene TRBV3-2) to TRBJ2-3, with 9 bases that match TRBD2. The germline CDR1 and CDR2 sequences are LGHDT and YNNKEL (reference sequence). The CDR3 consists of 15 residues. Here the CDR3 reads CASRQAGGPTDTQYF. Written as DNA, the CDR3 is TGTGCCAGCAGACAAGCGGGGGGCCCCACAGATACGCAGTATTTT.

The CDR3 here is CASRLGLNQPQHF. The CDR3 nucleotides read TGTGCCAGCAGATTGGGGCTCAATCAGCCCCAGCATTTT. The chain links TRBV28 to TRBJ1-5, with D tentatively TRBD1 (5 bases). The length of the CDR3 is 13 residues. V was trimmed by 6 bases and J by 3 bases, leaving 9 bases between them. In germline, CDR1 is MDHEN, CDR2 SYDVKM.

The chain has TRBV5-1 and TRBJ2-1, with 9 bases that match TRBD2. The CDR3 consists of 16 residues. V lost 0 bases and J lost 0; bases outside the gene matches: 1. The germline CDR1 and CDR2 sequences are SGHRS and YFSETQ. Written as DNA, the CDR3 is TGCGCCAGCAGCTTGGTGGGACTAGCCTCCTACAATGAGCAGTTCTTC. Its translation is CASSLVGLASYNEQFF.

The rearrangement joins TRBV28 to TRBJ2-5, with TRBD1 identical over 8 bases. Trimming at V came to 3 bases and at J to 4 bases, leaving 7 bases not matched to a gene. This CDR3 comprises 15 residues. Germline CDR1 is MDHEN and CDR2 is SYDVKM. The CDR3 sequence is CASSFAGGAGETQYF. In DNA form, the CDR3 reads TGTGCCAGCAGTTTTGCAGGGGGCGCGGGAGAGACCCAGTACTTC.

The J gene is TRBJ1-2, the V gene TRBV30, with D uncertain. There are 15 residues in the CDR3. Germline assignment: CDR1 GTSNPN and CDR2 SVGIG (reference sequence). The V and J ends lost 1 base and 5 bases respectively, with 17 bases between them. CDR3 in amino acids: CAWSDLAKGGYGYTF. In DNA, the CDR3 is TGTGCCTGGAGTGATCTTGCCAAGGGAGGGTATGGCTACACCTTC.

The V gene is TRBV9, the J gene TRBJ1-2; D is uncertain. The germline V and J ends were trimmed by 5 bases and 5 bases, with 7 bases remaining between them. Germline-derived CDR1 and CDR2 are SGDLS and YYNGEE. The CDR3 has 11 residues. The CDR3 reads CASSALYGYTF. The CDR3 bases are TGTGCCAGCAGTGCGTTGTATGGCTACACCTTC.

The chain employs TRBV3-1 (or the pseudogene TRBV3-2) and TRBJ1-3; D possibly corresponds to TRBD1 (6 bases). The germline V and J ends were trimmed by 0 bases and 4 bases, with 7 bases remaining between them. Germline values: CDR1 LGHDT, CDR2 YNNKEL (reference sequence). The CDR3 extends over 14 amino acids. The CDR3 nucleotides read TGTGCCAGCAGCCAAGATACAGGGGGAAACACCATATATTTT. It translates to CASSQDTGGNTIYF.

This sequence joins TRBV27 and TRBJ2-1, with a possible D match to TRBD2 (6 bases). Germline V lookup: CDR1 MNHEY, CDR2 SMNVEV (reference sequence). V was clipped by 3 bases and J by 9 bases, with 9 bases between them. The length of the CDR3 is 12 residues. CDR3 DNA sequence: TGTGCCAGCAGTTTTGTCGGGGGTGAGCAGTTCTTC. It yields the protein CASSFVGGEQFF.

V usage is TRBV19 and J usage is TRBJ2-6; 8 positions match TRBD2. There are 15 residues in the CDR3. Germline values: CDR1 LNHDA, CDR2 SQIVND (reference sequence). Losses at the gene ends were 7 bases for V and 2 bases for J; bases not matched to a gene: 4. The CDR3 region is CASTREGTGANVLTF. The DNA of the CDR3 is TGTGCCAGTACCCGGGAGGGGACTGGGGCCAACGTCCTGACTTTC.

The J gene is TRBJ1-5, the V gene TRBV27, with D possibly TRBD1 on 5 matching bases. The CDR3 extends over 15 amino acids. Germline V gene data show CDR1 as MNHEY and CDR2 as SMNVEV (reference sequence). Deletions cut 5 bases from V and 0 bases from J, with 11 bases between. The CDR3 here is CASSNRLYSNQPQHF. CDR3 sequence (DNA): TGTGCCAGCAGTAACAGGCTCTATAGCAATCAGCCCCAGCATTTT.

The J gene is TRBJ2-1, the V gene TRBV24-1; TRBD2 agrees at 10 bases. With 2 bases clipped from V and 6 bases from J, the junction kept 6 bases outside the gene matches. Per germline, CDR1 KGHDR and CDR2 SFDVKD. The CDR3 covers 16 residues. The CDR3 sequence: CATSDYETSGANEQFF. CDR3 nucleotide sequence: TGTGCCACCAGTGATTATGAAACTAGCGGGGCCAATGAGCAGTTCTTC.